The 28 T cell receptor beta chains in this list originate from one sample, sequenced in a study of response to subunit inactivated influenza vaccine. TCRdb independently ran MiXCR on the RT-PCR reads; one entry per CDR3 protein. The repertoire holds a few hundred thousand distinct CDR3 sequences, with about 15% as singletons. The specimen was PBMCs from blood, collected about 13 days after vaccination. Source of these receptors: a man aged 45-65 years who received an inactivated influenza vaccine.

In its sample, this clonotype was seen a few times. The chain combines TRBV5-1 with TRBJ2-1; the match to TRBD2 covers 8 bases. Germline CDR1 SGHRS, CDR2 YFSETQ. The CDR3 has 17 amino acids. The V and J ends lost 3 bases and 5 bases, in that order; junction bases with no gene match: 13. CDR3 in DNA: TGCGCCAGCAGCTCGGACGAAGTAGCGGGACTTAACAATGAGCAGTTCTTC. Its protein is CASSSDEVAGLNNEQFF.

This clonotype was seen more than once but under ten times. V and J are TRBV20-1 and TRBJ2-3; D uncertain. V was cut by 5 bases and J by 0 bases, with 12 bases left in between. The CDR3 is 14 amino acids. Germline V gives CDR1 DFQATT, CDR2 SNEGSKA (reference sequence). CDR3: CSAFRTASTDTQYF. The CDR3 DNA reads as TGCAGTGCTTTCCGGACGGCTAGCACAGATACGCAGTATTTT.

This clonotype was seen only once. The chain employs TRBV10-3 and TRBJ2-2; 7 bases align to TRBD1. The length of the CDR3 is 15 residues. The J segment lost 7 bases and the V segment lost 6 bases, leaving 11 bases of the junction unmatched. Germline loops: CDR1 ENHRY, CDR2 SYGVKD. The CDR3 DNA is TGTGCCATCAGATCTCTTGACAGGGTTGACGGGGAGCTGTTTTTT. It yields the protein CAIRSLDRVDGELFF.

Only one count was recorded for this clonotype. The rearrangement uses TRBV4-2 and TRBJ2-7; the D gene is possibly TRBD2 (6 bases). Germline CDR1 is LGHNA and CDR2 is YNFKEQ. The germline V and J ends were trimmed by 1 base and 0 bases, with 13 bases remaining between them. The CDR3 contains 16 residues. This CDR3 reads CASSQAYGSGSYEQYF. CDR3 DNA sequence: TGTGCCAGCAGCCAAGCATACGGTAGCGGCTCCTACGAGCAGTACTTC.

The chain carries TRBV7-9 and TRBJ2-5, with a possible D match to TRBD2 (5 bases). CDR1 is SEHNR and CDR2 is FQNEAQ in the germline V gene (reference sequence). The CDR3 totals 14 residues. V lost 0 bases, J lost 5 bases, and 10 bases lay in between. CDR3: CASSLAGVVETQYF. Here the CDR3 DNA reads TGTGCCAGCAGCTTAGCCGGGGTTGTCGAGACCCAGTACTTC.

The rearrangement uses TRBV18 and TRBJ2-2, with 8 positions matching TRBD2. Germline CDR1 KGHSH, CDR2 LQKENI. V lost 9 bases and J lost 5; bases outside the gene matches: 11. The CDR3 spans 15 residues. This chain's CDR3 is CASHAGTRMTGELFF. Written as DNA, the CDR3 is TGTGCCAGTCACGCCGGGACTAGAATGACCGGGGAGCTGTTTTTT.

The CDR3 DNA sequence: TGTGCCAGCAGTTTCTATGGGGATGAGCAGTTCTTC. Protein product: CASSFYGDEQFF. J is TRBJ2-1 and V is TRBV27; D gene ambiguous. The V end lost 3 bases, the J end lost 8 bases, and 8 bases lay between the germline ends. The CDR3 runs 12 residues. Looked up from germline, CDR1 is MNHEY and CDR2 is SMNVEV (reference sequence).

The genes are TRBV19 and TRBJ2-3; D may be TRBD1 (5 bases). V was clipped by 6 bases and J by 5 bases, with 12 bases between them. The CDR3 is made up of 13 amino acids. Germline assignment: CDR1 LNHDA and CDR2 SQIVND (reference sequence). The CDR3 is CASSPAGIDTQYF. The CDR3 DNA sequence: TGTGCCAGTAGCCCCGCAGGGATAGATACGCAGTATTTT.

This sequence joins TRBV10-3 and TRBJ2-7; the D is unclear. The V and J ends lost 5 bases and 2 bases respectively, with 10 bases between them. The CDR3 is made up of 13 amino acids. The V gene's germline CDR1 is ENHRY and CDR2 SYGVKD. CDR3 nucleotide sequence: TGTGCCATCAGTACACAACAAACCTACGAGCAGTACTTC. Translation gives CAISTQQTYEQYF.

In this sample, this clonotype turned up a few times. The CDR3, as DNA: TGTGCCAGCAGCCAATACGGTGCCATCTCCTACAATGAGCAGTTCTTC. Translation: CASSQYGAISYNEQFF. The rearrangement links TRBV14 to TRBJ2-1, with D unresolved. V was clipped by 2 bases and J by 0 bases, with 11 bases between them. Germline CDR1 SGHDN, CDR2 FVKESK. The CDR3 contains 16 residues.

This clonotype was found once. This chain uses TRBV18 with TRBJ2-7; 10 bases match TRBD1. There are 18 residues in the CDR3. V was clipped by 1 base and J by 4 bases; unmatched bases: 13. Germline lookup yields CDR1 KGHSH and CDR2 LQKENI. DNA for the CDR3: TGTGCCAGCTCACCACGGGGGACAGGGGTTGGCGGGAGTTACGAGCAGTACTTC. It yields the protein CASSPRGTGVGGSYEQYF.

V is TRBV20-1 and J is TRBJ2-1; tentatively, D is TRBD2 (5 bases). V lost 3 bases to trimming and J lost 1 base, with 13 bases between them. Looked up from germline, CDR1 is DFQATT and CDR2 is SNEGSKA (reference sequence). CDR3 size: 15 residues. The CDR3 nucleotides read TGCAGTGCTAGGAGGGCCGGGCGGTCCTACAATGAGCAGTTCTTC. Translated: CSARRAGRSYNEQFF.

The sample holds a few counts of this clonotype. The chain carries TRBV2 and TRBJ2-7; D gene unclear. V lost 2 bases and J lost 4, with 6 bases in between. CDR3 size: 12 residues. Looked up from germline, CDR1 is SNHLY and CDR2 is FYNNEI. The CDR3 region is CASSEFPYEQYF. The DNA of the CDR3 is TGTGCCAGCAGTGAATTCCCTTACGAGCAGTACTTC.

The J gene is TRBJ2-5, the V gene TRBV2; D is uncertain. This CDR3 is built from 14 residues. The V gene's germline CDR1 is SNHLY and CDR2 FYNNEI. V was clipped by 1 base and J by 5 bases, with 11 bases between them. The CDR3 nucleotides are TGTGCCAGCAGTGAAGACACAACCTGGGAGACCCAGTACTTC. This encodes CASSEDTTWETQYF.

This chain links TRBV5-1 with TRBJ1-1, with 9 bases lining up with TRBD1. The CDR3 runs to 14 residues. The V gene end was trimmed by 3 bases and the J gene end by 4 bases; junction bases not matched to a gene: 4. From germline, CDR1 is SGHRS and CDR2 YFSETQ. In DNA, the CDR3 is TGCGCCAGCAGCTGGGGACAGGGAAGCACTGAAGCTTTCTTT. This gives the protein CASSWGQGSTEAFF.

This clonotype has a handful of counts. The V call is TRBV20-1, the J call TRBJ2-1; TRBD2 matches 10 bases. The CDR3 totals 15 residues. The germline gives CDR1 DFQATT, CDR2 SNEGSKA (reference sequence). Trimming removed 6 bases from V and 7 bases from J; junction bases left unmatched: 12. The CDR3, as DNA: TGCAGTGCGCCGGGGGAGCGGGGGGGCCGAAATGAGCAGTTCTTC. Translated, it gives CSAPGERGGRNEQFF.

V usage is TRBV6-4 and J usage is TRBJ2-3; 11 nucleotides agree with TRBD1. Germline CDR1 is MRHNA and CDR2 is SNTAGT. V lost 5 bases to trimming and J lost 8 bases; unmatched junction nucleotides: 9. The CDR3 has 15 amino acids. CDR3 sequence (DNA): TGTGCCAGCAGTCAGTCCGGGACAGGGGGACCTACGCAGTATTTT. Residues: CASSQSGTGGPTQYF.

This clonotype was found many times. This chain joins TRBV5-1 and TRBJ2-1; no reliable D call. The germline CDR1 and CDR2 sequences are SGHRS and YFSETQ. Trimming stripped 4 bases from V and 2 bases from J, with 10 bases between. The CDR3 length is 14 residues. DNA for the CDR3: TGCGCCAGCAGCCCCCCTCAACCCTACAATGAGCAGTTCTTC. This translates into CASSPPQPYNEQFF.

The sample holds many counts of this clonotype. The chain is built from TRBV12-3 or TRBV12-4 and TRBJ2-1, with 11 bases fitting TRBD2. CDR3 length equals 15 residues. V dropped 2 bases and J dropped 8; count of bases not matched to a gene: 5. CDR3 protein: CASSLFGTSGYEQFF. CDR3 coding DNA: TGTGCCAGCAGTTTATTCGGGACTAGCGGATATGAGCAGTTCTTC.

This clonotype was seen only a few times. The chain is built from TRBV4-3 and TRBJ2-1, with a weak D call TRBD2 (5 bases). V lost 0 bases, J lost 0 bases, and 12 bases lay in between. CDR1 and CDR2 from the germline V gene are LGHNA and YSLEER. The CDR3 has 17 amino acids. The CDR3: CASSQEFAGLSYNEQFF. CDR3 nucleotides: TGCGCCAGCAGCCAAGAGTTTGCGGGCCTCTCCTACAATGAGCAGTTCTTC.

Regarding this clonotype: Because the CDR3 is missing its conserved closing phenylalanine or tryptophan, this is likely a read error. The genes are TRBV28 and TRBJ1-1, with TRBD1 as a possible D gene (5 bases). Germline V gene sequence: CDR1 MDHEN, CDR2 SYDVKM. This CDR3 contains 15 residues. V was trimmed by 2 bases and J by 11 bases, leaving 21 bases between them. In DNA form, the CDR3 reads TGTGCCAGCAGTTTAACATTTGGGACGGTGAACGAGGCTTTCTTG. Translating it yields CASSLTFGTVNEAFL.

This clonotype was observed a handful of times. The gene calls are TRBV7-6 and TRBJ2-3; the match to TRBD2 covers 11 bases. The CDR3 totals 19 residues. V was clipped by 0 bases and J by 0 bases; unmatched bases: 8. Germline loops: CDR1 SGHVS, CDR2 FNYEAQ. The CDR3 region has the DNA TGTGCCAGCAGCTTAGCCAGGACGCTAGCGGGAGGAAGCACAGATACGCAGTATTTT. Residues: CASSLARTLAGGSTDTQYF.

This clonotype was picked up a small number of times. This rearrangement joins TRBV6-5 to TRBJ2-3; 8 positions match TRBD2. The CDR3 extends over 18 amino acids. Germline lookup yields CDR1 MNHEY and CDR2 SVGAGI. The V and J ends lost 0 bases and 1 base, in that order; junction bases with no gene match: 9. The CDR3 DNA reads as TGTGCCAGCAGTTACTCGAGTCCTGCGGGGGGTGGCACAGATACGCAGTATTTT. It encodes CASSYSSPAGGGTDTQYF.

This chain joins TRBV13 and TRBJ2-3; 9 positions agree with TRBD2. Trimming removed 5 bases from V and 0 bases from J; junction bases left unmatched: 3. Germline loops: CDR1 PRHDT, CDR2 FYEKMQ (reference sequence). The CDR3 totals 15 residues. The CDR3 loop is CASSRAGGSTDTQYF. For the CDR3, the DNA is TGTGCCAGCAGCCGCGCGGGGGGGAGCACAGATACGCAGTATTTT.

This clonotype was seen repeatedly, ten times or more. V and J are TRBV5-1 and TRBJ2-5, with 8 bases identical to TRBD2. The junction had 3 bases not matched to a gene; V was cut back by 1 base and J by 4 bases. The CDR3 has 14 amino acids. Germline V gene sequence: CDR1 SGHRS, CDR2 YFSETQ. This CDR3 reads CASSLRLAGETQYF. The CDR3 nucleotides read TGCGCCAGCAGCTTGCGCCTAGCGGGAGAGACCCAGTACTTC.

This clonotype came up many times. The rearrangement joins TRBV19 to TRBJ2-7; unclear D gene. CDR1 is LNHDA, CDR2 SQIVND, per germline (reference sequence). V was trimmed by 10 bases and J by 2 bases, leaving 24 bases between them. The CDR3 sequence is 16 residues long. As DNA, the CDR3 is TGTGCCACTAAAGAAGGTGCGCACGTTCCTACCTACGAGCAGTACTTC. It codes for CATKEGAHVPTYEQYF.

V and J are TRBV24-1 and TRBJ2-5; no firm D call. Germline CDR1 and CDR2: KGHDR and SFDVKD. The ends were cut back, 3 bases at V and 5 bases at J, with 12 bases in the middle. This CDR3 comprises 14 residues. CDR3 sequence reads: CATSDRTLGETQYF. DNA for the CDR3: TGTGCCACCAGTGATAGGACCCTAGGGGAGACCCAGTACTTC.

In its sample, this clonotype was seen a few times. V gene TRBV18 combines with J gene TRBJ2-5; D remains unclear. V lost 3 bases and J lost 4, with 18 bases in between. Germline values: CDR1 KGHSH, CDR2 LQKENI. This CDR3 is 16 amino acids long. CDR3 residues: CASSPSSRSPGETQYF. CDR3 nucleotides: TGTGCCAGCTCACCTTCGTCGCGGTCCCCCGGAGAGACCCAGTACTTC.